This record concerns one T cell receptor beta chain sequence. The antigen is not known. This record belongs to a study of T cells in localized non-small cell lung cancer. Study-wide points: Uninvolved adjacent lung had the highest recorded T cell clonality, with tumor below it. A median of 57 clones ranked among the top 100 in tumor appeared in adjacent lung. Sequencing was limited to one tumor region, leaving the possibility of heterogeneity open.

The table came from immunoSEQ multiplex PCR; TCRdb's copy has only in-frame clones and leaves some out. The data hold under 2,000 clones, with about 26% observed a single time. The V end lost 0 bases, the J end lost 7 bases, and 10 bases lay between the germline ends. Germline values: CDR1 GTSNPN, CDR2 SVGIG (reference sequence). CDR3 length equals 13 residues. The genes are TRBV30 and TRBJ2-1; no definite D call. The receptor was isolated from a man aged 40 to 70 with stage I lung adenocarcinoma. Sequencing was performed on lung tumor tissue, taken before any cancer treatment. Here the CDR3 reads CAWSVNGRNEQFF. CDR3 DNA sequence: TGTGCCTGGAGTGTAAATGGCCGAAATGAGCAGTTCTTC.